This TCR beta chain appears in the sequencing data of a study of a mutant IDH1 vaccine in newly diagnosed glioma. Study as a whole: Across weeks 1, 3, 5, 7, 11, 15, 19 and 23, patients received a vaccination each time, eight in all. Radiotherapy, temozolomide, or both had been given previously, and both were given to most.

As regards this clone: Its antigen is not known.

Study-level points and caveats: Pseudoprogression seemed unrelated to changes in top peripheral T cell clonotypes.

Clones were sequenced by immunoSEQ multiplex PCR, and TCRdb holds only the in-frame ones, with some missing. The table records 35,000 to 45,000 clones, 78% of them present only once. The time point here: week 23, last vaccination. The investigators gave 300 ug of mutant IDH1 20-mer peptide in each vaccine dose, together with topical imiquimod. Each tumor in the donors was a new WHO grade 3 or 4 astrocytoma, IDH1-mutant and ATRX-lost. V lost 2 bases to trimming and J lost 6 bases, with 15 bases between them. The CDR3 spans 14 residues. The germline V gene encodes CDR1 SGDLS and CDR2 YYNGEE. Sequencing used PBMCs, obtained from a glioma patient whose treatment included an IDH1 peptide vaccine. The receptor comes from a woman between 35 and 50 years old with glioma. Some clones in this sample may be carry-over from other donors' samples. J is TRBJ2-7 and V is TRBV9, with D unresolved. The CDR3: CASSVANRPSEQYF. CDR3 coding DNA: TGTGCCAGCAGCGTGGCAAATAGACCTTCCGAGCAGTACTTC.